This TCR beta chain was recovered during a study of shared clonotypes between healthy human individuals (dated by TCRdb to the early 2020s). For context, the study as a whole: The cohort included three men and a couple of women between 18 and 49 years of age. For each donor, CD4 naive and CD4 memory were each given three plates, CD8 naive was given two plates, and CD8 memory was given one plate. To estimate repertoire size and how much clonotype sharing occurs between individuals, the study deeply sequenced the blood TCR repertoires of about five healthy adults. To increase sequencing depth and limit assay-specific biases, different laboratories used diverse techniques to prepare libraries and sequence TCR repertoires. Leukapheresis yielded between about 0.94 and 9 billion PBMCs per donor.

The CDR3 runs 14 residues from the cysteine to the phenylalanine. Just the 42-base CDR3 DNA is kept, in frame starting at base 1. V is pared back by 6 bases and J by 4 bases, with 16 bases lying between the germline termini. Via the germline V gene, CDR1 is SQVTM and CDR2 ANQGSEA. TCR CDR3 regions were amplified from genomic DNA by multiplex PCR using the deep immunoSEQ assay. For each cell subset, the extracted genomic DNA was distributed evenly across all wells of several immunoSEQ 96-well plates, and each plate served as one replicate. For sorted subsets, 200 to 250 ng genomic DNA, equal to 25,000 to 35,000 T cell genomes, was loaded into each replicate PCR. The purified libraries were quantified using a Qubit 3.0 fluorometer, sized with a Bioanalyzer 2100, and then quantified again using the KAPA Library Quantification kit. Each immunoSEQ 96-well plate was sequenced on its own single-read 150-cycle Illumina NextSeq 550 flow cell. Turning to the authors' computational methods: Because the immunoSEQ output held only junctional sequences and lacked quality scores, the filtering could not match the filtering applied to full-length reads. Sequences were annotated with PyIR, a Python wrapper for IgBLAST v1.9, using IMGT germline references to assign V/J genes and CDR3. Reads with weak V/J assignments (E-value above 1e-6), missing CDR3, stop codons, out-of-frame junctions, or ambiguous translated residues were removed. A V3J clonotype was defined by an identical inferred V gene, J gene, and CDR3 amino acid sequence. To compute the percentage overlap between repertoires, the number of shared unique clonotypes was divided by the size of the smaller repertoire. Three approaches were used to assess repertoire richness: RTK rarefaction, the Chao1 estimator, and Recon v2.1 estimates of unobserved clonotypes. Generation probabilities were computed with OLGA for all TCRbeta clonotypes obtained by the gDNA method from four donors. What TCRdb holds here is the immuneACCESS table cut down to in-frame rearrangements. Part of the clones is not present; checked against another copy, under half of the missing clones reflect an unresolved V gene, and the others are unexplained. That table is the source of V, J and clone size, and D and trimming were worked out from the DNA. A total of hundreds of thousands of clones appear in this sample, approximately 92% of them only once. The top ten hold around 24% of the sample.

For the CD8 naive samples, CD45RO-negative cells were positively selected for CCR7, yielding a CD45RA+CCR7+ population from which TemRA cells were excluded. The donors were healthy, HIV-negative adults with no recently reported acute infections or vaccinations. All donors were Caucasian adults living in Nashville, Tennessee, USA. Blood was obtained by leukapheresis, after which PBMCs were separated by Ficoll-Histopaque density gradient centrifugation and cryopreserved in liquid nitrogen vapor phase. Analytical flow cytometry was used to check the purity and quantity of each magnetically sorted T cell population. From each sorted fraction, genomic DNA was isolated and quantified by UV absorbance on a Nanodrop 2000c. About this clone: Its binding antigen is unknown. Per-base qualities were not stored, and no clone one base away is much larger.

Points the paper makes about the study in general: Sampling was restricted to blood, and TCR repertoires in tissues likely differ from the TCR repertoires found in blood. Higher generation probabilities were observed for clonotypes shared by all four sorted-subset donors than for non-shared clonotypes. Based on pairwise subsampling, the degree of clonotype sharing among donors was expected to be affected by sequencing depth. Larger estimated clonotype richness was generally found for naive subsets than for memory subsets. The small number of donors limited the genetic and exposure-history diversity represented. Even with the large sequencing depth, rarefaction of the sorted-subset datasets indicated that sequencing was incomplete. When a handful of donors were compared, the shared fraction of clonotypes was roughly 4.8% for naive CD4, roughly 3.4% for naive CD8, 2.3% for memory CD4, and under 0.5% for memory CD8.

The specimen sequenced was naive CD8+ T cells sorted from blood. According to the study, the label for this sample's cell subset or site signals: CD45RA+CCR7+. The receptor was isolated from a young man in good health. This receptor chain uses TRBV29-1 and TRBJ2-1; matching of 6 bases hints at TRBD2 as the D gene. The CDR3 reads as follows: CSVLTEGMYNEQFF. The nucleotide sequence reads as follows: TGCAGCGTCCTCACGGAGGGTATGTACAATGAGCAGTTCTTC.